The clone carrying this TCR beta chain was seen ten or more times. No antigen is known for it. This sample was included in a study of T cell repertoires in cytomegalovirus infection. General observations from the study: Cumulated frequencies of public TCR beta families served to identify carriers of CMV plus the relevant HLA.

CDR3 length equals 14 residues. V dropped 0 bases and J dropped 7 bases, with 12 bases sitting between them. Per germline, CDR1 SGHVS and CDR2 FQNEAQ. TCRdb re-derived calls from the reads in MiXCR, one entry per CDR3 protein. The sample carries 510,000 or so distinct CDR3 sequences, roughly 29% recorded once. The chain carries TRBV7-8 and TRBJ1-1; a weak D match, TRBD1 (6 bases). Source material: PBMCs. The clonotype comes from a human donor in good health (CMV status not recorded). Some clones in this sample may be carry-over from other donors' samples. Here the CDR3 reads CASSLALTGHEAFF. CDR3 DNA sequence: TGTGCCAGCAGCTTAGCGCTAACAGGGCATGAAGCTTTCTTT.